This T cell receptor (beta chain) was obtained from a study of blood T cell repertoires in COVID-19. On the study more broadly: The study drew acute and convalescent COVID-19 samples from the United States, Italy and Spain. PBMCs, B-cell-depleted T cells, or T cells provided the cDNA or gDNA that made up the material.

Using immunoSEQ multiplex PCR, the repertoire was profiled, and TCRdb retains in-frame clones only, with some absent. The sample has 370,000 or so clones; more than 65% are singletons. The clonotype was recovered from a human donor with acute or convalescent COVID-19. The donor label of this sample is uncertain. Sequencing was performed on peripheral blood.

The CDR3 sequence is CASTSGTGRTNEKLFF. The CDR3 DNA reads as TGTGCCAGCACCTCCGGGACAGGGAGGACTAATGAAAAACTGTTTTTT. This chain joins TRBV7-9 and TRBJ1-4, with TRBD1 identical over 9 bases. V shed 7 bases and J 2 bases; nucleotides not matched to a gene: 8. Germline V gene sequence: CDR1 SEHNR, CDR2 FQNEAQ (reference sequence). This CDR3 spans 16 amino acids.